The 32 T cell receptor beta chains below were found in one sample sequenced in a study of cytomegalovirus exposure and HLA in healthy donors. The PCR employed 60 Vbeta primers together with 13 Jbeta primers. Here immunoSEQ multiplex PCR was the method, and the copy in TCRdb shows in-frame clones only, minus some. Among fewer than 200,000 clones listed, roughly 73% were seen once. The sample taken for sequencing was PBMCs. These receptors were obtained from a woman between 25 and 40 years old in good health and CMV-seronegative.

This clone was observed a handful of times. The genes are TRBV6-1 and TRBJ1-2, with unresolved D. This CDR3 spans 13 amino acids. In germline, CDR1 is MNHNS, CDR2 SASEGT. The V gene lost 3 bases and the J gene lost 7 bases, with 12 bases spanning the gap. The CDR3 spells CASSDLNRRGYTF. The CDR3 region has the DNA TGTGCCAGCAGTGATCTAAACCGCCGTGGCTACACCTTC.

As concerns this clone: At the DNA level, this CDR3 is encoded by other sequences in the same sample as well. The rearrangement links TRBV5-1 to TRBJ2-3; D unresolved. Germline loops: CDR1 SGHRS, CDR2 YFSETQ. Trimming took 2 bases from V and 2 from J, leaving 6 bases between them. The CDR3 has 13 amino acids. The CDR3 region is CASSFPSTDTQYF. DNA of the CDR3: TGCGCCAGCAGCTTCCCATCCACAGATACGCAGTATTTT.

In its sample, this clone was seen a few times. Other nucleotide sequences from this sample produce the same CDR3. The chain couples TRBV5-4 to TRBJ1-2; TRBD1 is a possible D gene (6 bases). V dropped 4 bases and J dropped 4 bases, with 11 bases sitting between them. The CDR3 loop spans 13 amino acids. Germline V lookup: CDR1 SGHNT, CDR2 YYREEE (reference sequence). CDR3 sequence: CASSLDSSYGYTF. The CDR3 coding sequence is TGTGCCAGCAGCCTGGACAGCAGCTATGGCTACACCTTC.

V is TRBV19 and J is TRBJ1-5; the D gene is possibly TRBD1 (6 bases). CDR1 and CDR2 from the germline V gene are LNHDA and SQIVND (reference sequence). The V and J ends lost 4 bases and 2 bases respectively, with 15 bases between them. CDR3 size: 16 residues. CDR3 protein: CASSTTGSGGNQPQHF. The CDR3 DNA sequence: TGTGCCAGTAGTACAACAGGGAGTGGAGGCAATCAGCCCCAGCATTTT.

The rearrangement joins TRBV4-1 to TRBJ2-3; maybe TRBD2 (5 bases). The V end lost 4 bases, the J end lost 2 bases, and 13 bases lay between the germline ends. The CDR3 totals 15 residues. Germline CDR1 and CDR2: MGHRA and YSYEKL. The CDR3 protein is CASSPSERFTDTQYF. The CDR3 bases are TGCGCCAGCAGCCCCTCGGAGCGGTTCACAGATACGCAGTATTTT.

In this sample, this clone turned up a few times. The chain is built from TRBV9 and TRBJ2-7; D is uncertain. V lost 0 bases, J lost 5 bases, and 12 bases lay in between. The CDR3 spans 14 residues. From germline, CDR1 is SGDLS and CDR2 YYNGEE. CDR3 sequence (DNA): TGTGCCAGCAGCGTAGGTCAGTCTCCCCACGAGCAGTACTTC. Its protein is CASSVGQSPHEQYF.

On this clone: The sample has other DNA sequences that encode this CDR3 too. In DNA, the CDR3 is TGTGCCAGCAGCCAGGGGTATGACAGTTATGGAAACACCATATATTTT. This encodes CASSQGYDSYGNTIYF. J is TRBJ1-3 and V is TRBV4-2; D perhaps matches TRBD1 (5 bases). This CDR3 is built from 16 residues. Trimming took 3 bases from V and 3 from J, leaving 15 bases between them. Germline CDR1 is LGHNA and CDR2 is YNFKEQ.

The chain has TRBV5-1 and TRBJ2-7, with a tentative D call TRBD2 (6 bases). V lost 1 base and J 4 bases, leaving 18 bases between the germline ends. Germline loops: CDR1 SGHRS, CDR2 YFSETQ. The CDR3 extends over 16 amino acids. The CDR3: CASSLKSSGRGYEQYF. The CDR3 nucleotides are TGCGCCAGCAGCTTGAAGTCTTCCGGGAGAGGGTACGAGCAGTACTTC.

This clone was seen a handful of times. The rearrangement links TRBV10-3 to TRBJ2-3, with 8 bases fitting TRBD2. This CDR3 has 15 amino acids. Trimming at V came to 2 bases and at J to 2 bases, leaving 3 bases not matched to a gene. Germline CDR1 reads ENHRY; CDR2 reads SYGVKD. CDR3 DNA: TGTGCCATCAGTGAGGGAGCGGGGGCCACAGATACGCAGTATTTT. Encoded protein: CAISEGAGATDTQYF.

V gene TRBV7-9 combines with J gene TRBJ1-1; 8 bases are shared with TRBD1. The V gene end was trimmed by 7 bases and the J gene end by 1 base; junction bases not matched to a gene: 11. The CDR3 is 16 residues long. The germline V gene encodes CDR1 SEHNR and CDR2 FQNEAQ (reference sequence). The CDR3 sequence is CASKGQESFQNTEAFF. CDR3 nucleotides: TGTGCCAGCAAGGGACAGGAGTCCTTCCAGAACACTGAAGCTTTCTTT.

This sequence joins TRBV19 and TRBJ2-1; 10 bases map to TRBD2. Germline lookup yields CDR1 LNHDA and CDR2 SQIVND (reference sequence). V lost 3 bases and J lost 3; bases outside the gene matches: 8. The CDR3 runs 17 residues. CDR3 DNA: TGTGCCAGTAGTATGAGCGGGAGGGCTCGTTACTACAATGAGCAGTTCTTC. This sequence encodes CASSMSGRARYYNEQFF.

This chain joins TRBV7-3 and TRBJ2-1; D is possibly TRBD2 (5 bases). V lost 5 bases to trimming and J lost 0 bases, with 11 bases between them. This CDR3 region has 15 residues. Germline assignment: CDR1 SGHTA and CDR2 FQGTGA. The CDR3 loop is CASSQSGNSYNEQFF. CDR3 bases: TGTGCCAGCAGCCAAAGCGGAAACTCCTACAATGAGCAGTTCTTC.

This chain links TRBV7-6 with TRBJ2-7, with D possibly being TRBD2 (5 bases). CDR3 length equals 17 residues. Trimming left V 0 bases short and J 6 bases short, with 21 bases between. Germline values: CDR1 SGHVS, CDR2 FNYEAQ. DNA of the CDR3: TGTGCCAGCAGCTTAGCGCTGGCTAGCTTAGTACCACCCGAGCAGTACTTC. This translates into CASSLALASLVPPEQYF.

This chain links TRBV19 with TRBJ1-1, with 9 bases fitting TRBD1. There are 13 residues in the CDR3. Unmatched junction bases numbered 2, after V lost 8 bases and J lost 1 base. CDR1 is LNHDA, CDR2 SQIVND, per germline (reference sequence). The DNA of the CDR3 is TGTGCCAGTGACAGGGGGTGGAACACTGAAGCTTTCTTT. It codes for CASDRGWNTEAFF.

The V gene is TRBV7-9, the J gene TRBJ2-3; the D gene is possibly TRBD1 (6 bases). With 5 bases removed from V and 3 bases from J, the gap between germline ends came to 12 bases. This CDR3 is 14 amino acids long. Germline V gives CDR1 SEHNR, CDR2 FQNEAQ (reference sequence). The CDR3 is CASSPIQGTDTQYF. For the CDR3, the DNA is TGTGCCAGCAGCCCAATACAGGGAACAGATACGCAGTATTTT.

In its sample, this clone was seen a few times. J is TRBJ2-3 and V is TRBV4-2; tentative D call: TRBD1 (5 bases). V was clipped by 4 bases and J by 5 bases, with 10 bases between them. The V gene's germline CDR1 is LGHNA and CDR2 YNFKEQ. The CDR3 extends over 13 amino acids. The CDR3 nucleotides read TGTGCCAGCAGCCCCGGAAGGGGAGATACGCAGTATTTT. It encodes CASSPGRGDTQYF.

The chain carries TRBV19 and TRBJ1-2; D is uncertain. Between the trimmed V and J ends, which lost 8 bases and 4 bases, there was a span of 14 bases. The CDR3 is 13 residues long. The germline V gene has CDR1 LNHDA and CDR2 SQIVND (reference sequence). The CDR3 DNA is TGTGCCAGTCGACTGACCGGGGTCTATGGCTACACCTTC. It specifies CASRLTGVYGYTF.

This chain joins TRBV27 and TRBJ2-1, with 12 bases that match TRBD2. V dropped 6 bases and J dropped 12; count of bases not matched to a gene: 6. The V gene's germline CDR1 is MNHEY and CDR2 SMNVEV (reference sequence). The CDR3 spans 13 residues. CDR3: CASRGLAGFVQFF. CDR3 bases: TGTGCCAGCAGGGGACTAGCGGGTTTTGTGCAGTTCTTC.

The chain uses TRBV6-6 and TRBJ1-4; 9 bases align to TRBD1. J gave up 11 bases and V 6 bases, and 10 bases lay outside the gene matches. CDR3 size: 14 residues. The germline V gene encodes CDR1 MNHNY and CDR2 SVGAGI (reference sequence). CDR3 DNA: TGTGCCAGCAGACTCGACAGGGGGATCGAGAAACTGTTTTTT. Translated: CASRLDRGIEKLFF.

This clone was seen once. The J gene is TRBJ2-1, the V gene TRBV19, with 8 bases matching TRBD2. The junction had 13 bases not matched to a gene; V was cut back by 7 bases and J by 2 bases. The CDR3 is made up of 17 amino acids. Per germline, CDR1 LNHDA and CDR2 SQIVND (reference sequence). The CDR3 bases are TGTGCCAGTATTGCGGGAGGACGTATTAGGACCTACAATGAGCAGTTCTTC. Its translation: CASIAGGRIRTYNEQFF.

This clone was seen only a few times. CDR3 in DNA: TGTGCCAGCAGCTCTCCGGACAGGGTGAACACTGAAGCTTTCTTT. Its protein is CASSSPDRVNTEAFF. The rearrangement joins TRBV7-9 to TRBJ1-1; 8 bases match TRBD1. Germline-derived CDR1 and CDR2 are SEHNR and FQNEAQ (reference sequence). The CDR3 is made up of 15 amino acids. The junction had 4 bases not matched to a gene; V was cut back by 4 bases and J by 0 bases.

The chain carries TRBV28 and TRBJ1-6; TRBD1 agrees at 11 bases. There are 18 residues in the CDR3. Looked up from germline, CDR1 is MDHEN and CDR2 is SYDVKM. The V segment lost 5 bases and the J segment 3 bases; nucleotides outside the gene matches: 9. CDR3 in amino acids: CASSPGGQGEGYNSPLHF. In DNA, the CDR3 is TGTGCCAGCAGTCCCGGGGGACAGGGGGAGGGCTATAATTCACCCCTCCACTTT.

V gene TRBV7-9 combines with J gene TRBJ2-1; 16 bases line up with TRBD2. The germline V gene has CDR1 SEHNR and CDR2 FQNEAQ (reference sequence). The CDR3 is made up of 18 amino acids. V was clipped by 5 bases and J by 4 bases; unmatched bases: 8. The CDR3 DNA sequence: TGTGCCAGCAGCCATGGGACTAGCGGGGGGGTCTATTACAATGAGCAGTTCTTC. It is translated as CASSHGTSGGVYYNEQFF.

This sequence joins TRBV4-3 and TRBJ2-1; TRBD2 matches 11 bases. Germline assignment: CDR1 LGHNA and CDR2 YSLEER. Trimming removed 4 bases from V and 0 bases from J; junction bases left unmatched: 2. This CDR3 spans 16 amino acids. The DNA for the CDR3 is TGCGCCAGCAGCCTCGGACTAGCGGGCTCCTACAATGAGCAGTTCTTC. Translated: CASSLGLAGSYNEQFF.

This chain uses TRBV9 with TRBJ2-2, with 8 positions matching TRBD2. CDR3 length: 16 amino acids. CDR1 is SGDLS and CDR2 is YYNGEE in the germline V gene. Trimming cost V 4 bases and J 5 bases; bases outside gene matches: 10. The CDR3 is CASSKAGEHRTGELFF. The CDR3, as DNA: TGTGCCAGCAGCAAAGCGGGGGAGCACAGGACCGGGGAGCTGTTTTTT.

The chain is built from TRBV9 and TRBJ2-7; 8 bases map to TRBD1. Germline loops: CDR1 SGDLS, CDR2 YYNGEE. Unmatched junction bases numbered 8, after V lost 4 bases and J lost 5 bases. This CDR3 has 14 amino acids. The CDR3 region is CASSLQGDVNEQYF. As DNA, the CDR3 is TGTGCCAGCAGCCTACAGGGGGACGTCAACGAGCAGTACTTC.

The genes are TRBV5-6 and TRBJ2-7; TRBD1 matches 9 bases. CDR3 size: 14 residues. The trim removed 1 base at V and 6 bases at J, leaving 5 bases unmatched. The germline V gene has CDR1 SGHDT and CDR2 YYEEEE. This CDR3 reads CASSLWDRVGEQYF. CDR3 sequence (DNA): TGTGCCAGCAGCTTGTGGGACAGGGTAGGCGAGCAGTACTTC.

V is TRBV5-4 and J is TRBJ2-5; 7 bases are a match to TRBD2. The CDR3 length is 15 residues. V trimming: 0 bases; J trimming: 5 bases; junction bases outside the gene matches: 7. Germline V gene lookup returns CDR1 SGHNT and CDR2 YYREEE (reference sequence). The DNA for the CDR3 is TGTGCCAGCAGCTTGGATTGGGGGGGTCGTGAGACCCAGTACTTC. Residues: CASSLDWGGRETQYF.

The chain links TRBV7-8 to TRBJ1-5; D is possibly TRBD1 (5 bases). The CDR3 covers 15 residues. V lost 4 bases, J lost 1 base, and 11 bases lay in between. The germline V gene has CDR1 SGHVS and CDR2 FQNEAQ. This chain's CDR3 is CASSSQGRSNQPQHF. The CDR3 DNA reads as TGTGCCAGCAGCTCCCAGGGCAGAAGCAATCAGCCCCAGCATTTT.

This clone appeared a single time. The gene calls are TRBV5-1 and TRBJ1-4; 10 bases are shared with TRBD1. CDR3 length equals 16 residues. Germline CDR1 reads SGHRS; CDR2 reads YFSETQ. V dropped 4 bases and J dropped 0; count of bases not matched to a gene: 3. DNA of the CDR3: TGCGCCAGCAGCATCGGACAGGGGGCAACTAATGAAAAACTGTTTTTT. Translated: CASSIGQGATNEKLFF.

The sample holds one count of this clone. The chain has TRBV4-3 and TRBJ1-3; the D is unclear. The CDR3 is 17 residues long. Trimming cost V 4 bases and J 2 bases, with 18 bases left between them. Germline CDR1 LGHNA, CDR2 YSLEER. In nucleotides, the CDR3 is TGCGCCAGCAGCCCTGGTCGGGGTGGGCTCCCTGGAAACACCATATATTTT. Translated, it gives CASSPGRGGLPGNTIYF.

The table lists this clone with many counts. The CDR3 sequence: CASSRYGELFF. In nucleotides, the CDR3 is TGTGCCAGCAGTCGTTACGGGGAGCTGTTTTTT. The chain is built from TRBV11-2 and TRBJ2-2; no clear D gene. CDR1 is SGHAT, CDR2 FQNNGV, per germline. CDR3 length: 11 residues. Trimming took 6 bases from V and 7 from J, leaving 6 bases between them.